These T cell receptor beta chains were read from a single sample in a study of blood T cell repertoires in COVID-19. Assay used: immunoSEQ multiplex PCR; TCRdb lists only in-frame clones, some missing. The sample has under 150,000 clones, roughly 90% seen once; the top ten hold 8.4%. Material for sequencing was peripheral blood. The origin of the receptors is a woman in her 70s who had recovered from COVID-19. The CDR3 runs from the conserved cysteine through the conserved F or W. Each record gives: CDR3 length, V gene, J gene, D gene, clone size, CDR3 protein, CDR3 DNA. The D gene is left open where the match is weak. A clone size is listed for some rows: how often the clone was seen (once, few, many), or a class if it is expanded.

>18|TRBV4-3|TRBJ2-3|TRBD2|few
CASSPGLAGALGSDTQYF
TGCGCCAGCAGCCCGGGACTAGCGGGGGCCCTGGGCTCAGATACGCAGTATTTT
>14|TRBV18|TRBJ2-5|NA|NA
CASSPRRDQETQYF
TGTGCCAGCTCACCTCGGAGGGACCAAGAGACCCAGTACTTC
>16|TRBV11-2|TRBJ2-7|NA|once
CASSLGQQGGAYEQYF
TGTGCCAGCAGCTTAGGCCAACAAGGGGGGGCCTACGAGCAGTACTTC
>17|TRBV27|TRBJ2-3|TRBD2|once
CASSFHGLAGGSDTQYF
TGTGCCAGCAGTTTCCACGGACTAGCGGGAGGGTCAGATACGCAGTATTTT
>11|TRBV5-5|TRBJ1-2|NA|NA
CASSTGNGYTF
TGTGCCAGCAGCACAGGGAATGGCTACACCTTC
>15|TRBV9|TRBJ2-5|TRBD1|NA
CASSVGQGARETQYF
TGTGCCAGCAGCGTAGGACAGGGGGCGCGGGAGACCCAGTACTTC
>16|TRBV5-5|TRBJ1-5|TRBD1|NA
CASSLGQGGASEPQHF
TGTGCCAGCAGCTTGGGACAGGGGGGCGCCTCGGAGCCCCAGCATTTT
>18|TRBV5-4|TRBJ2-3|TRBD2|NA
CASSRGTSGGPSTDTQYF
TGTGCCAGCAGCCGAGGGACTAGCGGGGGGCCTAGCACAGATACGCAGTATTTT
>17|TRBV30|TRBJ1-3|NA|NA
CAWSVGAGGYSGNTIYF
TGTGCCTGGAGTGTAGGGGCCGGGGGTTACTCTGGAAACACCATATATTTT
>16|TRBV5-6|TRBJ1-1|NA|NA
CASSPGQSRMNTEAFF
TGTGCCAGCAGCCCTGGACAGTCGAGGATGAACACTGAAGCTTTCTTT
>13|TRBV12-3/TRBV12-4|TRBJ1-4|NA|once
CASAGATNEKLFF
TGTGCCAGCGCAGGTGCAACTAATGAAAAACTGTTTTTT
>12|TRBV13|TRBJ2-7|NA|NA
CASSVPQGAQYF
TGTGCCAGCAGCGTACCGCAGGGCGCGCAGTACTTC
>15|TRBV6-5|TRBJ2-7|NA|NA
CASSYNTRGAYEQYF
TGTGCCAGCAGTTACAACACCAGGGGGGCCTACGAGCAGTACTTC
>18|TRBV5-1|TRBJ2-3|TRBD2|NA
CASSLAATSGGAKDTQYF
TGCGCCAGCAGCTTGGCCGCGACTAGCGGGGGGGCAAAAGATACGCAGTATTTT
>19|TRBV4-3|TRBJ2-2|NA|NA
CASSQDWGKLGGWTGELFF
TGCGCCAGCAGCCAAGATTGGGGAAAGTTAGGCGGGTGGACCGGGGAGCTGTTTTTT
>16|TRBV2|TRBJ1-2|TRBD1|NA
CASRSGRDSLFYGYTF
TGTGCCAGCAGATCAGGCCGGGACAGCCTTTTCTATGGCTACACCTTC
>15|TRBV7-2|TRBJ1-5|NA|NA
CASSSGQHSNQPQHF
TGTGCCAGCAGCTCTGGACAGCATAGCAATCAGCCCCAGCATTTT
>14|TRBV19|TRBJ2-7|NA|NA
CASSAITGPYEQYF
TGTGCCAGTAGTGCGATAACAGGCCCCTACGAGCAGTACTTC